Each of the 32 T cell receptor beta chains below was sequenced from the same sample in a study of cytomegalovirus exposure and HLA in healthy donors. 60 Vbeta and 13 Jbeta primers were used in PCR. Profiling relied on immunoSEQ multiplex PCR, and the TCRdb table lists in-frame clones only, not all of them. The table includes about 89,000 clones, less than 80% detected once. Sample: PBMCs. These receptors were obtained from a male donor in good health and CMV-seronegative.

The V and J genes are TRBV28 and TRBJ2-7; 10 nucleotides agree with TRBD2. Germline CDR1 MDHEN, CDR2 SYDVKM. The CDR3 length is 17 residues. V was pared by 2 bases and J by 6 bases, with 13 bases of the junction left unmatched. CDR3 nucleotide sequence: TGTGCCAGCAGTTTACTGGCTAGCGGGAGATTGACGCGCGAGCAGTACTTC. Encoded protein: CASSLLASGRLTREQYF.

The sample holds a few counts of this clone. The chain couples TRBV9 to TRBJ2-6; 7 bases align to TRBD1. The trim removed 0 bases at V and 4 bases at J, leaving 7 bases unmatched. This CDR3 is built from 17 residues. Germline CDR1 SGDLS, CDR2 YYNGEE. CDR3 region: CASSVGPQGTGANVLTF. The CDR3 region has the DNA TGTGCCAGCAGCGTAGGGCCACAGGGGACGGGGGCCAACGTCCTGACTTTC.

V is TRBV5-1 and J is TRBJ1-3, with D perhaps TRBD1 (5 bases). Trimming left V 0 bases short and J 0 bases short, with 10 bases between. The germline V gene has CDR1 SGHRS and CDR2 YFSETQ. The CDR3 length is 16 residues. CDR3 bases: TGCGCCAGCAGCTTGGATCCAGGGCCCTCTGGAAACACCATATATTTT. Its protein is CASSLDPGPSGNTIYF.

The chain combines TRBV2 with TRBJ1-3; D uncertain. V lost 9 bases to trimming and J lost 4 bases, with 19 bases between them. Germline V gene data show CDR1 as SNHLY and CDR2 as FYNNEI. The CDR3 extends over 15 amino acids. CDR3 nucleotide sequence: TGTGCCAGTTCTTTATTATCACTCTCCGGAAACACCATATATTTT. This translates into CASSLLSLSGNTIYF. Filled out from reference TRBV2 and TRBJ1-3, the complete variable domain reads EPEVTQTPSHQVTQMGQEVILRCVPISNHLYFYWYRQILGQKVEFLVSFYNNEISEKSEIFDDQFSVERPDGSNFTLKIRSTKLEDSAMYFCASSLLSLSGNTIYFGEGSWLTVV.

The chain recombines TRBV30 with TRBJ1-1; D is perhaps TRBD1 (6 bases). Trimming pared 2 bases from V and 0 bases from J, leaving 16 bases between. Germline values: CDR1 GTSNPN, CDR2 SVGIG (reference sequence). The CDR3 has 16 residues. CDR3 residues: CAWSIGRGRVNTEAFF. CDR3 nucleotides: TGTGCCTGGAGTATAGGCAGGGGCAGGGTGAACACTGAAGCTTTCTTT.

The gene calls are TRBV29-1 and TRBJ2-2; 9 positions agree with TRBD1. The J segment lost 6 bases and the V segment lost 8 bases, leaving 7 bases of the junction unmatched. CDR1 SQVTM and CDR2 ANQGSEA come from the germline V gene. This CDR3 spans 13 amino acids. CDR3 amino acids: CSMTGGTSGELFF. CDR3 DNA sequence: TGCAGCATGACAGGGGGAACGTCCGGGGAGCTGTTTTTT.

Points on this clone: One end of the junction varies from germline; a read error may be responsible. This CDR3 reads CSSRYTRHREDTGELFF. As DNA, the CDR3 is TGTTCCAGCAGATACACCAGGCACAGGGAAGACACCGGGGAGCTGTTTTTT. The V call is TRBV7-9, the J call TRBJ2-2; D is perhaps TRBD1 (6 bases). Germline V gene data show CDR1 as SEHNR and CDR2 as FQNEAQ (reference sequence). This CDR3 has 17 amino acids.

In DNA, the CDR3 is TGTGCCAGCAGCTTGGGAGTAGCGGGAGGAAGGTCTGGGGCCAACGTCCTGACTTTC. Its translation is CASSLGVAGGRSGANVLTF. The J gene is TRBJ2-6, the V gene TRBV5-4, with 10 bases identical to TRBD2. In germline, CDR1 is SGHNT, CDR2 YYREEE (reference sequence). The V gene end was trimmed by 0 bases and the J gene end by 1 base; junction bases not matched to a gene: 7. This CDR3 is 19 amino acids long.

The chain is built from TRBV7-8 and TRBJ1-1; D unclear. In germline, CDR1 is SGHVS, CDR2 FQNEAQ. The V end lost 5 bases, the J end lost 9 bases, and 16 bases lay between the germline ends. This CDR3 is built from 13 residues. The CDR3: CASSETHGSQAFF. The CDR3 coding sequence is TGTGCCAGCAGCGAGACTCATGGGTCGCAAGCTTTCTTT.

The chain couples TRBV29-1 to TRBJ2-7; 9 bases agree with TRBD1. Germline V CDR1 and CDR2: SQVTM, ANQGSEA. J was trimmed by 3 bases and V by 6 bases; bases with no gene match: 6. The CDR3 has 13 amino acids. CDR3 DNA sequence: TGCAGCGTGGACAGGGGCGGAGGCTACGAGCAGTACTTC. Its translation is CSVDRGGGYEQYF.

J is TRBJ2-2 and V is TRBV7-2; D is perhaps TRBD1 (6 bases). Germline values: CDR1 SGHTA, CDR2 FQGNSA. Trimming took off 5 bases at V and 0 bases at J, with 10 bases between the two ends. This CDR3 has 15 residues. The CDR3 DNA reads TGTGCCAGCAGCCCGGGACATACGAACACCGGGGAGCTGTTTTTT. Protein: CASSPGHTNTGELFF. The full variable domain, in which reference TRBV7-2 and TRBJ2-2 provide the parts outside the CDR3, is GAGVSQSPSNKVTEKGKDVELRCDPISGHTALYWYRQSLGQGLEFLIYFQGNSAPDKSGLPSDRFSAERTGGSVSTLTIQRTQQEDSAVYLCASSPGHTNTGELFFGEGSRLTVL.

This clone was seen a handful of times. The chain is built from TRBV5-4 and TRBJ2-5; 8 bases agree with TRBD2. The CDR3 covers 15 residues. V dropped 6 bases and J dropped 1; count of bases not matched to a gene: 8. CDR1 and CDR2 (germline): SGHNT, YYREEE (reference sequence). The CDR3 sequence is CASTAGGASQETQYF. The CDR3 coding sequence is TGTGCCAGCACCGCCGGGGGGGCCTCCCAAGAGACCCAGTACTTC.

The rearrangement joins TRBV4-1 to TRBJ1-5; TRBD1 might be the D (5 bases). The CDR3 loop spans 16 amino acids. CDR1 and CDR2 from the germline V gene are MGHRA and YSYEKL. The V end lost 0 bases, the J end lost 4 bases, and 13 bases lay between the germline ends. CDR3 sequence: CASSQDRRQTNQPQHF. As DNA, the CDR3 is TGCGCCAGCAGCCAAGATAGGAGACAGACTAATCAGCCCCAGCATTTT.

In nucleotides, the CDR3 is TGCGCCAGCAAACTCTCGGCGGGGGAAGAGACCCAGTACTTC. Encoded protein: CASKLSAGEETQYF. This chain connects TRBV5-1 to TRBJ2-5; 7 bases line up with TRBD2. V dropped 6 bases and J dropped 3; count of bases not matched to a gene: 8. The CDR3 consists of 14 residues. The V gene's germline CDR1 is SGHRS and CDR2 YFSETQ.

The sample holds a few counts of this clone. The chain employs TRBV7-9 and TRBJ1-1, with 8 bases identical to TRBD1. Germline V lookup: CDR1 SEHNR, CDR2 FQNEAQ (reference sequence). J lost 10 bases, V lost 1 base, and 11 bases had no gene match. The CDR3 is 15 residues long. CDR3 sequence (DNA): TGTGCCAGCAGCTTAGAGGGCGGACAGGGAGTCGGAGCTTTCTTT. As protein: CASSLEGGQGVGAFF. The full variable domain, with the rest looked up from reference TRBV7-9 and TRBJ1-1, is DTGVSQNPRHKITKRGQNVTFRCDPISEHNRLYWYRQTLGQGPEFLTYFQNEAQLEKSRLLSDRFSAERPKGSFSTLEIQRTEQGDSAMYLCASSLEGGQGVGAFFGQGTRLTVV.

CDR3: CASARPGDYEQYF. The CDR3 bases are TGCGCCAGCGCTCGGCCAGGGGACTACGAGCAGTACTTC. The rearrangement uses TRBV5-1 and TRBJ2-7; D possibly corresponds to TRBD1 (6 bases). Germline CDR1 reads SGHRS; CDR2 reads YFSETQ. V gave up 7 bases and J gave up 3 bases, with 14 bases separating them. CDR3 length: 13 residues.

A few counts support this clone. The J gene is TRBJ2-1, the V gene TRBV7-9; 9 nucleotides match TRBD2. The junction had 12 bases not matched to a gene; V was cut back by 6 bases and J by 9 bases. Germline loops: CDR1 SEHNR, CDR2 FQNEAQ (reference sequence). CDR3 length: 15 amino acids. CDR3 nucleotides: TGTGCCAGCAGTTGGGGCGGGGGGGGAAACAGTGAGCAGTTCTTC. This codes for CASSWGGGGNSEQFF.

J is TRBJ2-2 and V is TRBV6-5, with a possible D match to TRBD1 (5 bases). CDR3 length equals 15 residues. Trimming pared 0 bases from V and 5 bases from J, leaving 10 bases between. CDR1 is MNHEY and CDR2 is SVGAGI in the germline V gene. Here the CDR3 reads CASSYSRVGTGELFF. CDR3 coding DNA: TGTGCCAGCAGTTACTCCAGGGTGGGGACCGGGGAGCTGTTTTTT.

This clone appeared a few times. V gene TRBV19 combines with J gene TRBJ1-3, with 7 nucleotides matching TRBD1. The CDR3 covers 16 residues. V was pared by 7 bases and J by 1 base, with 10 bases of the junction left unmatched. Germline V gene lookup returns CDR1 LNHDA and CDR2 SQIVND (reference sequence). The CDR3 reads CASTSPGGKSGNTIYF. CDR3 nucleotide sequence: TGTGCCAGTACATCCCCAGGGGGTAAGTCTGGAAACACCATATATTTT.

This clone occurred once. The chain recombines TRBV19 with TRBJ2-5; maybe TRBD1 (6 bases). The CDR3 is 14 amino acids. Germline V lookup: CDR1 LNHDA, CDR2 SQIVND (reference sequence). Trimming removed 1 base from V and 5 bases from J, with 11 bases in between. CDR3 nucleotides: TGTGCCAGTAGTATAGGGACAGTTGGGGAGACCCAGTACTTC. This sequence encodes CASSIGTVGETQYF.

This chain connects TRBV27 to TRBJ1-2; weak D call: TRBD1 (5 bases). Between the trimmed V and J ends, which lost 6 bases and 5 bases, there was a span of 13 bases. The CDR3 consists of 13 residues. Looked up from germline, CDR1 is MNHEY and CDR2 is SMNVEV (reference sequence). The CDR3 DNA reads as TGTGCCAGCAGGGAGGGGACGGAGTATGGCTACACCTTC. It is translated as CASREGTEYGYTF.

V gene TRBV9 combines with J gene TRBJ2-1, with TRBD2 matching over 7 bases. The V and J ends lost 4 bases and 9 bases, in that order; junction bases with no gene match: 10. CDR1 and CDR2 (germline): SGDLS, YYNGEE. The CDR3 length is 14 residues. CDR3 sequence reads: CASSPMTGGVEQFF. The CDR3 DNA is TGTGCCAGCAGCCCTATGACGGGAGGCGTTGAGCAGTTCTTC.

The chain joins TRBV10-3 to TRBJ2-5; the match to TRBD2 covers 7 bases. The end of the DNA aligns better with TRBJ2-7, so the J call may be wrong. Looked up from germline, CDR1 is ENHRY and CDR2 is SYGVKD. The CDR3 spans 14 residues. The CDR3 coding sequence is TGTGCCATCAGTGAGACTAGCGCGCTATACGAGCAGTACTTC. It codes for CAISETSALYEQYF.

The chain has TRBV7-9 and TRBJ1-2; no clear D. The CDR3 extends over 11 amino acids. Per the germline V gene, CDR1 is SEHNR and CDR2 is FQNEAQ (reference sequence). Trimming cost V 5 bases and J 8 bases, with 9 bases left between them. DNA for the CDR3: TGTGCCAGCAGCATCCAACAAGGCTACACCTTC. As protein: CASSIQQGYTF.

The J gene is TRBJ2-1, the V gene TRBV29-1, with D possibly TRBD2 on 5 matching bases. Germline CDR1 is SQVTM and CDR2 is ANQGSEA. The CDR3 totals 11 residues. Trimming cost V 4 bases and J 6 bases, with 7 bases left between them. The DNA for the CDR3 is TGCAGCGTTGGGGCGGGCAATGAGCAGTTCTTC. It yields the protein CSVGAGNEQFF.

This clone came up once. The rearrangement links TRBV6-5 to TRBJ1-1; TRBD1 might be the D (5 bases). Germline CDR1 is MNHEY and CDR2 is SVGAGI. The V gene lost 0 bases and the J gene lost 4 bases, with 12 bases spanning the gap. CDR3 length: 15 residues. In DNA form, the CDR3 reads TGTGCCAGCAGTTACTCCCGGGGGGTGAGCACTGAAGCTTTCTTT. Its translation is CASSYSRGVSTEAFF.

V is TRBV21-1 and J is TRBJ2-1; the table gives TRBD1 as D, unverified against the DNA. TRBV21-1 is labeled a pseudogene. This CDR3 is built from 23 residues. The CDR3 DNA is TGTGCCAGCAGCAAAGGTCGACGACCGGGGACAGGGGTTTCCCTATTCTCCTACAATGAGCAGTTCTTC. This codes for CASSKGRRPGTGVSLFSYNEQFF.

CDR3 in DNA: TGTGCCAGCAGCCGTGACAGCAACTCTGGAAACACCATATATTTT. Translation gives CASSRDSNSGNTIYF. V and J are TRBV7-2 and TRBJ1-3, with a possible D match to TRBD1 (5 bases). Germline values: CDR1 SGHTA, CDR2 FQGNSA. The CDR3 consists of 15 residues. With 5 bases removed from V and 0 bases from J, the gap between germline ends came to 11 bases. The whole variable domain, filled in from reference TRBV7-2 and TRBJ1-3, reads GAGVSQSPSNKVTEKGKDVELRCDPISGHTALYWYRQSLGQGLEFLIYFQGNSAPDKSGLPSDRFSAERTGGSVSTLTIQRTQQEDSAVYLCASSRDSNSGNTIYFGEGSWLTVV.

This rearrangement joins TRBV4-3 to TRBJ2-1; no clear D. Germline V gene sequence: CDR1 LGHNA, CDR2 YSLEER. The V end was cut by 3 bases, the J end by 8 bases, with 11 bases between. This CDR3 region has 13 residues. The CDR3 bases are TGCGCCAGCAGCCAGATTATTGGCCATGAGCAGTTCTTC. Protein sequence: CASSQIIGHEQFF.

The chain links TRBV5-6 to TRBJ2-7; 8 bases match TRBD1. The CDR3 is 15 residues long. Trimming removed 0 bases from V and 6 bases from J; junction bases left unmatched: 8. CDR1 and CDR2 (germline): SGHDT, YYEEEE. The CDR3 bases are TGTGCCAGCAGCTTGGGGACAGGGCGTTTTAGCGAGCAGTACTTC. It codes for CASSLGTGRFSEQYF.

The chain combines TRBV7-2 with TRBJ1-1; possibly TRBD1 for D (6 bases). Germline V lookup: CDR1 SGHTA, CDR2 FQGNSA. V lost 5 bases to trimming and J lost 3 bases, with 16 bases between them. CDR3 size: 15 residues. As DNA, the CDR3 is TGTGCCAGCAGCCCCCGAACCCGACAGGACACTGAAGCTTTCTTT. This sequence encodes CASSPRTRQDTEAFF.

This clone has a handful of counts. This rearrangement joins TRBV7-7 to TRBJ2-5; D might be TRBD2 (6 bases). Trimming removed 2 bases at V and 11 bases at J, with 18 bases between. From germline, CDR1 is SSHAT and CDR2 FNYEAQ (reference sequence). The CDR3 is 14 amino acids. The CDR3 DNA sequence: TGTGCCAGCAGCTTAAGTGCGGGAACGAGCAGTCAGTACTTC. This encodes CASSLSAGTSSQYF.